Below, 5 T cell receptor beta chains from the same sample are listed, as sequenced in a study of CD8+ T cells in alopecia areata. Following extraction, RNA underwent reverse transcription to cDNA, which served as the sequencing template. Assay used: immunoSEQ multiplex PCR; TCRdb lists only in-frame clones, some missing. The table includes about 150,000 clones, 50% to 65% detected once. Treatment of the sample: oral pan-JAK inhibitor, 5-10 mg twice daily. The specimen comprised CD8+ T cells sorted from blood, sampled at week 4, from a patient treated with tofacitinib. The receptors originated from a human donor with alopecia areata.

J is TRBJ1-1 and V is TRBV10-3; maybe TRBD1 (5 bases). In germline, CDR1 is ENHRY, CDR2 SYGVKD. The CDR3 runs to 14 residues. Trimming shortened V by 4 bases and J by 12 bases, and 21 bases separated the two germline ends. The CDR3 coding sequence is TGTGCCATCAGTGCCCCGGGGGTAAGCCCCGTACCTTTCTTT. It translates to CAISAPGVSPVPFF.

The genes are TRBV4-3 and TRBJ2-5, with no clear D. This CDR3 has 13 residues. Germline V gene lookup returns CDR1 LGHNA and CDR2 YSLEER. Trimming took off 0 bases at V and 5 bases at J, with 7 bases between the two ends. For the CDR3, the DNA is TGCGCCAGCAGCCAAGACGTTGAGGAGACCCAGTACTTC. This encodes CASSQDVEETQYF.

In this sample, this clone turned up a few times. The chain carries TRBV7-9 and TRBJ2-2; D possibly matches TRBD1 or TRBD2 (5 bases each). The CDR3 is 16 amino acids. V was shortened by 5 bases and J by 1 base, with 14 bases between the two germline ends. The V gene's germline CDR1 is SEHNR and CDR2 FQNEAQ (reference sequence). The chain's CDR3 is CASSPSRDLNTGELFF. In DNA, the CDR3 is TGTGCCAGCAGCCCTAGCAGGGACCTGAACACCGGGGAGCTGTTTTTT.

In this sample, this clone turned up a few times. This rearrangement joins TRBV4-1 to TRBJ2-7; the D gene is possibly TRBD1 (5 bases). V shed 5 bases and J shed 3 bases, with 23 bases lying between them. Looked up from germline, CDR1 is MGHRA and CDR2 is YSYEKL. CDR3 length equals 17 residues. CDR3 nucleotides: TGCGCCAGCAGCTATACATTTGGGCCAGGGTTACACTACGAGCAGTACTTC. As protein: CASSYTFGPGLHYEQYF.

This chain joins TRBV25-1 and TRBJ1-2; D perhaps matches TRBD1 (6 bases). V was shortened by 7 bases and J by 4 bases, with 10 bases between the two germline ends. This CDR3 contains 12 residues. Germline CDR1 reads MGHDK; CDR2 reads SYGVNS. CDR3 protein: CASTAGAYGYTF. The CDR3 DNA follows: TGTGCCAGCACTGCAGGGGCCTATGGCTACACCTTC.